These 29 T cell receptor beta chains share one sample of origin, sequenced in a study of beta chain features in type 1 diabetes. These receptors' antigens are unknown. What was sequenced were expressed TCRB transcripts, since all of the isolated RNA had been reverse transcribed. Generated by immunoSEQ multiplex PCR, the TCRdb table keeps only in-frame clones and is missing some. This sample has some 200,000 clones; approximately 16% occur once, and the top ten carry more than 0.075%. Whole-study results and caveats: When Type 1 diabetes patients were examined, their TCRB CDR3s proved moderately but significantly shorter in all four CD4+ subsets.

The sample taken for sequencing was naive CD4+ T cells from blood. These receptors were collected from a man younger than 45 with type 1 diabetes.

This clone was observed a few times. V and J are TRBV27 and TRBJ2-1; possible D gene TRBD2, 6 bases. This CDR3 has 13 amino acids. The V gene's germline CDR1 is MNHEY and CDR2 SMNVEV (reference sequence). Between the trimmed V and J ends, which lost 4 bases and 6 bases, there was a span of 10 bases. Here the CDR3 DNA reads TGTGCCAGCAGTTCCCTGGGGGGCAATGAGCAGTTCTTC. Its translation is CASSSLGGNEQFF.

A few counts support this clone. In DNA form, the CDR3 reads TGTGCCAGCAGCGTAGCCCCAGGGAAAGATGAGCAGTTCTTC. This gives the protein CASSVAPGKDEQFF. The chain recombines TRBV9 with TRBJ2-1; D is perhaps TRBD1 (5 bases). The germline V gene has CDR1 SGDLS and CDR2 YYNGEE. The CDR3 sequence is 14 residues long. Between the trimmed V and J ends, which lost 0 bases and 8 bases, there was a span of 12 bases.

The chain is built from TRBV29-1 and TRBJ1-1; D is undetermined. V was cut by 4 bases and J by 7 bases, with 13 bases left in between. CDR3 length: 12 amino acids. The V gene's germline CDR1 is SQVTM and CDR2 ANQGSEA. The CDR3 DNA reads TGCAGCGTTGCAAGATCGCTTAGTGAAGCTTTCTTT. It encodes CSVARSLSEAFF.

The sample holds a few counts of this clone. The sample has other DNA sequences that encode this CDR3 too. This chain uses TRBV29-1 with TRBJ1-5; 7 nucleotides agree with TRBD1. CDR1 and CDR2 from the germline V gene are SQVTM and ANQGSEA. V lost 6 bases, J lost 3 bases, and 5 bases stayed unmatched. The CDR3 spans 13 residues. CDR3 sequence: CSVRTGLNQPQHF. The CDR3 region has the DNA TGCAGCGTCAGGACAGGTCTCAATCAGCCCCAGCATTTT.

The V call is TRBV29-1, the J call TRBJ2-3, with a weak D call TRBD1 (6 bases). Germline CDR1 reads SQVTM; CDR2 reads ANQGSEA. The CDR3 extends over 13 amino acids. V was trimmed by 4 bases and J by 2 bases, leaving 10 bases between them. The CDR3: CSVGGPSTDTQYF. The CDR3 coding sequence is TGCAGCGTTGGGGGGCCCTCCACAGATACGCAGTATTTT.

The chain uses TRBV18 and TRBJ2-7; 12 bases fit TRBD2. The CDR3 has 13 amino acids. V lost 5 bases to trimming and J lost 7 bases; unmatched junction nucleotides: 3. CDR1 is KGHSH and CDR2 is LQKENI in the germline V gene. In DNA, the CDR3 is TGTGCCAGCTCAGCGGGACTAGCGGGTGAGCAGTACTTC. This encodes CASSAGLAGEQYF. The full variable domain, in which reference TRBV18 and TRBJ2-7 provide the parts outside the CDR3, is NAGVMQNPRHLVRRRGQEARLRCSPMKGHSHVYWYRQLPEEGLKFMVYLQKENIIDESGMPKERFSAEFPKEGPSILRIQQVVRGDSAAYFCASSAGLAGEQYFGPGTRLTVT.

The chain employs TRBV29-1 and TRBJ2-5; D not certain. Germline V gene data show CDR1 as SQVTM and CDR2 as ANQGSEA. The CDR3 length is 13 residues. V was shortened by 0 bases and J by 3 bases, with 8 bases between the two germline ends. CDR3 in DNA: TGCAGCGTTGAAGATCAACAGAAAGAGACCCAGTACTTC. This encodes CSVEDQQKETQYF.

The table lists this clone with a few counts. This chain connects TRBV30 to TRBJ2-1; the match to TRBD2 covers 7 bases. Trimming removed 4 bases from V and 3 bases from J; junction bases left unmatched: 6. The CDR3 spans 14 residues. Per the germline V gene, CDR1 is GTSNPN and CDR2 is SVGIG (reference sequence). This chain's CDR3 is CAWTLGLGYNEQFF. The CDR3 DNA reads as TGTGCCTGGACCCTCGGACTAGGCTACAATGAGCAGTTCTTC.

This clone came up once. The chain couples TRBV7-2 to TRBJ1-1; D is unclear. The V gene lost 2 bases and the J gene lost 3 bases, with 4 bases spanning the gap. There are 12 residues in the CDR3. Germline lookup yields CDR1 SGHTA and CDR2 FQGNSA. CDR3 in amino acids: CASSLLDTEAFF. In DNA form, the CDR3 reads TGTGCCAGCAGCTTACTGGACACTGAAGCTTTCTTT.

The V and J genes are TRBV18 and TRBJ1-5, with TRBD1 identical over 8 bases. Germline V gene lookup returns CDR1 KGHSH and CDR2 LQKENI. Trimming cost V 3 bases and J 6 bases; bases outside gene matches: 1. This CDR3 comprises 13 residues. CDR3 nucleotide sequence: TGTGCCAGCTCACCGGACAGGGCTCAGCCCCAGCATTTT. Residues: CASSPDRAQPQHF.

The J gene is TRBJ2-6, the V gene TRBV9; 9 nucleotides match TRBD1. V trimming: 4 bases; J trimming: 1 base; junction bases outside the gene matches: 12. CDR3 length: 19 residues. Germline CDR1 reads SGDLS; CDR2 reads YYNGEE. The CDR3 sequence: CASSPSGTGFTSGANVLTF. The CDR3 DNA reads TGTGCCAGCAGCCCCTCCGGGACAGGGTTTACTTCTGGGGCCAACGTCCTGACTTTC.

This clone was seen only a few times. The chain joins TRBV5-4 to TRBJ2-3; 7 nucleotides match TRBD2. V gave up 2 bases and J gave up 0 bases; unmatched junction bases: 6. The CDR3 spans 16 residues. Looked up from germline, CDR1 is SGHNT and CDR2 is YYREEE (reference sequence). CDR3 residues: CASSLNLAASTDTQYF. The CDR3 DNA is TGTGCCAGCAGCTTAAACCTAGCGGCTAGCACAGATACGCAGTATTTT.

This clone was recorded a few times. The chain links TRBV7-8 to TRBJ2-1; TRBD2 matches at 10 bases. Trimming took 1 base from V and 1 from J; bases not matched to a gene: 1. This CDR3 has 16 residues. Germline V gene sequence: CDR1 SGHVS, CDR2 FQNEAQ. The CDR3 reads CASSLVAGGSYNEQFF. The CDR3 DNA reads TGTGCCAGCAGCTTAGTAGCGGGAGGTTCCTACAATGAGCAGTTCTTC.

This clone was picked up a small number of times. V and J are TRBV6-6 and TRBJ2-3; a possible D gene is TRBD1 (6 bases). Trimming took 6 bases from V and 3 from J, leaving 16 bases between them. In germline, CDR1 is MNHNY, CDR2 SVGAGI (reference sequence). CDR3 size: 15 residues. DNA of the CDR3: TGTGCCAGCAGCGTCAAGGGGGTAGGGACAGATACGCAGTATTTT. It translates to CASSVKGVGTDTQYF.

This clone was counted between two and nine times. Because the CDR3 is missing its conserved closing phenylalanine or tryptophan, this is likely a read error. No DNA is shown, since the ends of the CDR3 on it are uncertain; the CDR3 is the one TCRdb lists. V is TRBV27 and J is TRBJ2-4. CDR1 MNHEY and CDR2 SMNVEV come from the germline V gene (reference sequence). The CDR3 numbers 8 amino acids, ends counted. The CDR3 spells CASSFRPH.

In its sample, this clone was seen a few times. The V and J genes are TRBV29-1 and TRBJ1-4; weak D call: TRBD1 (5 bases). The CDR3 length is 13 residues. CDR1 is SQVTM and CDR2 is ANQGSEA in the germline V gene. Trimming pared 6 bases from V and 7 bases from J, leaving 15 bases between. The CDR3, as DNA: TGCAGCGTCCTCCGGGGGAGTGGTGAAAAACTGTTTTTT. It is translated as CSVLRGSGEKLFF.

This chain connects TRBV27 to TRBJ2-3; the D is unclear. The CDR3 is 13 residues long. The V gene lost 6 bases and the J gene lost 0 bases, with 7 bases spanning the gap. CDR1 is MNHEY, CDR2 SMNVEV, per germline (reference sequence). The CDR3: CASSRYSTDTQYF. The CDR3 DNA is TGTGCCAGCAGCCGCTACAGCACAGATACGCAGTATTTT.

This clone was found a few times. The rearrangement joins TRBV9 to TRBJ1-4; D call uncertain. There are 14 residues in the CDR3. V lost 4 bases, J lost 1 base, and 8 bases lay in between. The V gene's germline CDR1 is SGDLS and CDR2 YYNGEE. The CDR3 sequence: CASSSGLTNEKLFF. As DNA, the CDR3 is TGTGCCAGCAGCTCAGGACTAACTAATGAAAAACTGTTTTTT.

As to this clone: Different DNA sequences within this sample yield the same CDR3. CDR3 in DNA: TGCAGCGTTGTAGGTAGGGCTTCCTACAATGAGCAGTTCTTC. Amino acids: CSVVGRASYNEQFF. This rearrangement joins TRBV29-1 to TRBJ2-1; no clear D. The CDR3 totals 14 residues. The V and J ends lost 4 bases and 1 base respectively, with 11 bases between them. Germline loops: CDR1 SQVTM, CDR2 ANQGSEA.

CDR3 DNA: TGCAGCGAGACGACTAGCGGGATGGGGAATGAGCAGTTCTTC. This encodes CSETTSGMGNEQFF. The chain carries TRBV29-1 and TRBJ2-1, with 11 bases fitting TRBD2. The CDR3 contains 14 residues. V gave up 7 bases and J gave up 7 bases; unmatched junction bases: 9. Germline CDR1 and CDR2: SQVTM and ANQGSEA.

The gene calls are TRBV7-9 and TRBJ1-1; TRBD1 is a possible D gene (6 bases). The germline V gene encodes CDR1 SEHNR and CDR2 FQNEAQ (reference sequence). The CDR3 extends over 14 amino acids. The V end was cut by 2 bases, the J end by 4 bases, with 11 bases between. The CDR3 loop reads CASSLNPRGTEAFF. CDR3 in DNA: TGTGCCAGCAGCTTAAATCCCAGGGGCACTGAAGCTTTCTTT.

This clone appeared a few times. The chain employs TRBV7-9 and TRBJ1-2; tentatively, D is TRBD1 (5 bases). Germline V CDR1 and CDR2: SEHNR, FQNEAQ (reference sequence). V was trimmed by 5 bases and J by 2 bases, leaving 15 bases between them. This CDR3 is built from 15 residues. CDR3 in amino acids: CASSPDGTQNYGYTF. DNA for the CDR3: TGTGCCAGCAGCCCTGACGGGACGCAGAACTATGGCTACACCTTC.

This clone was counted between two and nine times. The chain employs TRBV7-9 and TRBJ1-1; possible D gene TRBD1, 5 bases. V lost 0 bases and J 5 bases, leaving 13 bases between the germline ends. The germline V gene encodes CDR1 SEHNR and CDR2 FQNEAQ (reference sequence). The CDR3 contains 15 residues. In DNA form, the CDR3 reads TGTGCCAGCAGCTTAGCCCCTGCCAGGGTTACTGAAGCTTTCTTT. Protein: CASSLAPARVTEAFF.

Turning to this clone: The same CDR3 can be traced to other DNA sequences in this sample. The J gene is TRBJ2-5, the V gene TRBV29-1; 8 bases are a match to TRBD1. Germline values: CDR1 SQVTM, CDR2 ANQGSEA. The V segment lost 5 bases and the J segment 5 bases; nucleotides outside the gene matches: 7. This CDR3 region has 13 residues. Here the CDR3 DNA reads TGCAGCGTTCGGCAGGGGGCCGGGGAGACCCAGTACTTC. Encoded protein: CSVRQGAGETQYF.

This clone appeared a few times. The chain joins TRBV6-6 to TRBJ2-1; 7 bases agree with TRBD1. This CDR3 contains 13 residues. With 7 bases clipped from V and 8 bases from J, the junction kept 8 bases outside the gene matches. Germline V gene data show CDR1 as MNHNY and CDR2 as SVGAGI (reference sequence). The DNA for the CDR3 is TGTGCCAGCACGGATAACAGGGGAGATGAGCAGTTCTTC. It translates to CASTDNRGDEQFF.

The chain links TRBV30 to TRBJ1-1; 9 bases fit TRBD1. CDR3 length: 13 amino acids. Germline V gene lookup returns CDR1 GTSNPN and CDR2 SVGIG (reference sequence). V was clipped by 4 bases and J by 4 bases; unmatched bases: 4. CDR3 region: CAWTLTGGTEAFF. Here the CDR3 DNA reads TGTGCCTGGACCCTGACAGGGGGCACTGAAGCTTTCTTT.

This clone was seen more than once but under ten times. The chain is built from TRBV2 and TRBJ2-1, with 10 positions matching TRBD2. CDR1 and CDR2 from the germline V gene are SNHLY and FYNNEI. J lost 3 bases, V lost 7 bases, and 6 bases had no gene match. This CDR3 spans 15 amino acids. CDR3 sequence: CASTLGLAFYNEQFF. CDR3 nucleotide sequence: TGTGCCAGCACCTTGGGACTAGCGTTCTACAATGAGCAGTTCTTC. Drawing the rest from reference TRBV2 and TRBJ2-1, the complete variable domain is EPEVTQTPSHQVTQMGQEVILRCVPISNHLYFYWYRQILGQKVEFLVSFYNNEISEKSEIFDDQFSVERPDGSNFTLKIRSTKLEDSAMYFCASTLGLAFYNEQFFGPGTRLTVL.

The chain couples TRBV9 to TRBJ2-4; 11 bases fit TRBD1. The germline CDR1 and CDR2 sequences are SGDLS and YYNGEE. This CDR3 comprises 16 residues. V shed 4 bases and J 3 bases; nucleotides not matched to a gene: 6. Here the CDR3 DNA reads TGTGCCAGCAGCTCCGGACAGGGGGCTGGCAAAAACATTCAGTACTTC. Its translation: CASSSGQGAGKNIQYF.

This clone was found a few times. The chain carries TRBV10-3 and TRBJ2-7; 7 nucleotides align to TRBD2. V trimming: 4 bases; J trimming: 3 bases; junction bases outside the gene matches: 12. Per the germline V gene, CDR1 is ENHRY and CDR2 is SYGVKD. The CDR3 is 16 residues long. The CDR3 loop is CAISGGGGGRDYEQYF. CDR3 sequence (DNA): TGTGCCATCAGTGGCGGGGGAGGAGGGCGCGACTACGAGCAGTACTTC.